This T cell receptor beta chain stems from a study of Ad26.COV2.S vaccination and SARS-CoV-2 variants. The germline V gene has CDR1 SGHNT and CDR2 YYREEE (reference sequence). V lost 4 bases, J lost 2 bases, and 6 bases stayed unmatched. The CDR3 has 14 residues. Treatment here: over 15 received Ad26.COV2.S at low or high dose, single or two shots; 5 received placebo; per-sample allocation not given. Sampling occurred on day 63 after the first vaccine or placebo injection. SARS-CoV-2 spike from the Wuhan strain was encoded by the vaccine, an Ad26 vector. Remarks on this clone: Its antigen is not known.

The data were produced by immunoSEQ multiplex PCR, yet TCRdb's version contains in-frame clones alone and is incomplete. The sample contains around 380,000 clones, about 85% of which appear only once. Study results and caveats: For non-spike TCRs, breadth in vaccine recipients resembled that in placebo recipients. Analyses that measured TCR breadth and depth may have underestimated total T cell responses.

The chain recombines TRBV5-4 with TRBJ2-7, with 7 nucleotides matching TRBD1. The sequences come from peripheral blood, collected in a trial of Ad26.COV2.S vaccine versus placebo. This clonotype originated in a person aged 18 to 65 who received the Ad26.COV2.S COVID-19 vaccine or a placebo. The CDR3 loop is CASSMTGSPYEQYF. The CDR3 DNA reads as TGTGCCAGCAGCATGACAGGGTCACCCTACGAGCAGTACTTC. The whole variable domain, filled in from reference TRBV5-4 and TRBJ2-7, reads ETGVTQSPTHLIKTRGQQVTLRCSSQSGHNTVSWYQQALGQGPQFIFQYYREEENGRGNFPPRFSGLQFPNYSSELNVNALELDDSALYLCASSMTGSPYEQYFGPGTRLTVT.